This T cell receptor beta chain was sequenced for a study of CD8+CD57+ T cells in acquired aplastic anemia. For the study at large: Approximately 9.9 million reads, on average, were obtained for CD4+ cells from healthy donors.

Points on this clonotype: Its matching antigen is unknown.

TCR beta VDJ and CDR3 were profiled, and genomic DNA was the template. TCRdb redid the calling of the reads with MiXCR, one entry per CDR3 protein. Counted here are about 81,000 distinct CDR3 sequences, over 35% occurring once; the ten biggest clones make up over 50%. General study findings and limits: The same twenty-nine CD8+ CDR3 sequences occurred in patients and in controls.

This receptor was identified in a human donor in good health, serving as a control. Sequencing input: sorted CD4+, CD8+, or CD8+CD57+ T cells (not recorded which) from PBMCs.

In nucleotides, the CDR3 is TGTGCCAGTACCCCCTCCTCCAACTATGGCTACACCTTC. Its translation is CASTPSSNYGYTF. The J gene is TRBJ1-2, the V gene TRBV19; no definite D call. The ends were cut back, 7 bases at V and 2 bases at J, with 11 bases in the middle. This CDR3 has 13 amino acids. Germline assignment: CDR1 LNHDA and CDR2 SQIVND (reference sequence). Full variable domain (missing parts from reference TRBV19 and TRBJ1-2): DGGITQSPKYLFRKEGQNVTLSCEQNLNHDAMYWYRQDPGQGLRLIYYSQIVNDFQKGDIAEGYSVSREKKESFPLTVTSAQKNPTAFYLCASTPSSNYGYTFGSGTRLTVV.